Following are 27 T cell receptor beta chains from one sample sequenced in a study of cytomegalovirus exposure and HLA in healthy donors. Using immunoSEQ multiplex PCR, the repertoire was profiled, and TCRdb retains in-frame clones only, with some absent. Among about 160,000 clones listed, about nine tenths were seen once. Sample: PBMCs. Receptor source: a woman younger than 30 in good health and CMV-seropositive.

J is TRBJ1-2 and V is TRBV4-3; the match to TRBD1 covers 9 bases. J gave up 4 bases and V 3 bases, and 3 bases lay outside the gene matches. Germline assignment: CDR1 LGHNA and CDR2 YSLEER. The CDR3 spans 14 residues. This CDR3 reads CASSQDRGPYGYTF. The CDR3 bases are TGCGCCAGCAGCCAGGACAGGGGCCCCTATGGCTACACCTTC.

This sequence joins TRBV28 and TRBJ2-7; D is unresolved. V lost 6 bases to trimming and J lost 2 bases, with 14 bases between them. The CDR3 extends over 14 amino acids. CDR1 is MDHEN and CDR2 is SYDVKM in the germline V gene. The CDR3 protein is CASSSPTGTYEQYF. CDR3 nucleotide sequence: TGTGCCAGCAGCTCCCCCACTGGTACCTACGAGCAGTACTTC.

J is TRBJ1-4 and V is TRBV11-2; 8 bases match TRBD1. V lost 5 bases and J lost 7; bases outside the gene matches: 9. The CDR3 spans 15 residues. Germline V gene lookup returns CDR1 SGHAT and CDR2 FQNNGV. In DNA, the CDR3 is TGTGCCAGCAGCCCAGACAGGGGTAGTGGTGAAAAACTGTTTTTT. It encodes CASSPDRGSGEKLFF. Filled out from reference TRBV11-2 and TRBJ1-4, the complete variable domain reads EAGVAQSPRYKIIEKRQSVAFWCNPISGHATLYWYQQILGQGPKLLIQFQNNGVVDDSQLPKDRFSAERLKGVDSTLKIQPAKLEDSAVYLCASSPDRGSGEKLFFGSGTQLSVL.

The genes are TRBV5-6 and TRBJ2-7, with 8 bases lining up with TRBD2. Germline V CDR1 and CDR2: SGHDT, YYEEEE. The trim removed 4 bases at V and 0 bases at J, leaving 12 bases unmatched. The CDR3 consists of 17 residues. CDR3 loop: CASSPPRRGASSYEQYF. CDR3 DNA sequence: TGTGCCAGCAGCCCCCCGCGGCGGGGGGCAAGCTCCTACGAGCAGTACTTC. Looking up the rest from reference TRBV5-6 and TRBJ2-7 gives the full variable domain: DAGVTQSPTHLIKTRGQQVTLRCSPKSGHDTVSWYQQALGQGPQFIFQYYEEEERQRGNFPDRFSGHQFPNYSSELNVNALLLGDSALYLCASSPPRRGASSYEQYFGPGTRLTVT.

The chain joins TRBV4-1 to TRBJ1-5; 10 bases are shared with TRBD1. J gave up 5 bases and V 2 bases, and 6 bases lay outside the gene matches. This CDR3 spans 16 amino acids. Per the germline V gene, CDR1 is MGHRA and CDR2 is YSYEKL. The DNA for the CDR3 is TGCGCCAGCAGCCAATCGCCGGGACAGGGGTATCAGCCCCAGCATTTT. This sequence encodes CASSQSPGQGYQPQHF.

This chain links TRBV11-2 with TRBJ2-1; D gene uncertain. The V end was cut by 7 bases, the J end by 5 bases, with 6 bases between. The CDR3 length is 11 residues. Germline lookup yields CDR1 SGHAT and CDR2 FQNNGV. The CDR3 is CASTFDNEQFF. The DNA of the CDR3 is TGTGCCAGCACGTTTGACAATGAGCAGTTCTTC.

The rearrangement joins TRBV25-1 to TRBJ2-7; D unresolved. Germline V gene lookup returns CDR1 MGHDK and CDR2 SYGVNS. This CDR3 comprises 15 residues. The V end was cut by 0 bases, the J end by 0 bases, with 9 bases between. The CDR3 spells CASSEYGPYSYEQYF. The CDR3 bases are TGTGCCAGCAGTGAATATGGGCCTTACTCCTACGAGCAGTACTTC.

This chain links TRBV4-1 with TRBJ2-7; D uncertain. This CDR3 contains 14 residues. The V gene's germline CDR1 is MGHRA and CDR2 YSYEKL. V was shortened by 2 bases and J by 0 bases, with 8 bases between the two germline ends. CDR3: CASSQTASSYEQYF. CDR3 coding DNA: TGCGCCAGCAGCCAAACAGCAAGCTCCTACGAGCAGTACTTC.

This sequence joins TRBV7-6 and TRBJ2-2; TRBD1 agrees at 8 bases. The CDR3 contains 16 residues. Germline values: CDR1 SGHVS, CDR2 FNYEAQ. Losses at the gene ends were 5 bases for V and 0 bases for J; bases not matched to a gene: 5. The CDR3 is CASSPQGAANTGELFF. The DNA for the CDR3 is TGTGCCAGCAGCCCCCAGGGGGCGGCGAACACCGGGGAGCTGTTTTTT.

This rearrangement joins TRBV30 to TRBJ2-5; 11 nucleotides line up with TRBD2. V was pared by 3 bases and J by 5 bases, with 2 bases of the junction left unmatched. This CDR3 is built from 13 residues. Germline CDR1 is GTSNPN and CDR2 is SVGIG (reference sequence). The CDR3: CAWRTSGKETQYF. The CDR3 nucleotides are TGTGCCTGGAGGACTAGCGGGAAGGAGACCCAGTACTTC.

The chain uses TRBV19 and TRBJ2-1; D is ambiguous. CDR1 and CDR2 from the germline V gene are LNHDA and SQIVND (reference sequence). Trimming stripped 1 base from V and 6 bases from J, with 10 bases between. This CDR3 comprises 14 residues. CDR3 residues: CASSIGSPFNEQFF. CDR3 sequence (DNA): TGTGCCAGTAGTATAGGGAGTCCCTTCAATGAGCAGTTCTTC.

V usage is TRBV6-1 and J usage is TRBJ2-7; maybe TRBD2 (6 bases). Germline V gene sequence: CDR1 MNHNS, CDR2 SASEGT. The CDR3 sequence is 13 residues long. V dropped 2 bases and J dropped 6 bases, with 11 bases sitting between them. The CDR3 region is CASSEPGEGEQYF. The CDR3 DNA follows: TGTGCCAGCAGTGAACCGGGAGAGGGCGAGCAGTACTTC.

This chain joins TRBV30 and TRBJ1-5; 7 nucleotides agree with TRBD1. The CDR3 is made up of 13 amino acids. V dropped 4 bases and J dropped 4; count of bases not matched to a gene: 4. Germline CDR1 reads GTSNPN; CDR2 reads SVGIG (reference sequence). CDR3 coding DNA: TGTGCCTGGACCACAGGGGAGAATCAGCCCCAGCATTTT. It codes for CAWTTGENQPQHF.

J is TRBJ1-2 and V is TRBV6-6; D is unclear. The CDR3 runs 15 residues. The germline V gene has CDR1 MNHNY and CDR2 SVGAGI (reference sequence). Deletions cut 7 bases from V and 0 bases from J, with 15 bases between. For the CDR3, the DNA is TGTGCCAGCACCCGAGGGTGGGCAACTAACTATGGCTACACCTTC. Its protein is CASTRGWATNYGYTF.

The rearrangement uses TRBV20-1 and TRBJ2-1; TRBD1 matches 7 bases. CDR3 length: 11 residues. The junction had 1 base not matched to a gene; V was cut back by 3 bases and J by 8 bases. CDR1 DFQATT and CDR2 SNEGSKA come from the germline V gene (reference sequence). The CDR3 region is CSASQGDEQFF. The CDR3 DNA is TGCAGTGCTAGCCAGGGGGATGAGCAGTTCTTC.

The V gene is TRBV5-1, the J gene TRBJ2-7; 9 bases match TRBD2. Per germline, CDR1 SGHRS and CDR2 YFSETQ. Unmatched junction bases numbered 3, after V lost 0 bases and J lost 2 bases. CDR3 size: 15 residues. The CDR3 region has the DNA TGCGCCAGCAGCTTGGTAGCGGGGGACCCCTACGAGCAGTACTTC. Translating it yields CASSLVAGDPYEQYF.

CDR3 bases: TGTGCCAGCACCTGGGATCCGGGGTCCACAGATACGCAGTATTTT. Its translation is CASTWDPGSTDTQYF. V is TRBV7-2 and J is TRBJ2-3, with D maybe TRBD2 (5 bases). V gave up 7 bases and J gave up 2 bases, with 16 bases separating them. CDR1 and CDR2 from the germline V gene are SGHTA and FQGNSA. This CDR3 comprises 15 residues.

J is TRBJ2-2 and V is TRBV4-1, with 9 bases identical to TRBD2. Germline values: CDR1 MGHRA, CDR2 YSYEKL. This CDR3 is 19 amino acids long. Trimming cost V 0 bases and J 4 bases; bases outside gene matches: 12. The DNA of the CDR3 is TGCGCCAGCAGCCAAGATCGAATAGCGGGAGTAATGGGCACCGGGGAGCTGTTTTTT. Translating it yields CASSQDRIAGVMGTGELFF.

The chain carries TRBV10-3 and TRBJ2-5; TRBD1 might be the D (6 bases). V was clipped by 6 bases and J by 4 bases, with 12 bases between them. This CDR3 has 13 amino acids. Germline CDR1 is ENHRY and CDR2 is SYGVKD. In DNA, the CDR3 is TGTGCCATCAGAACGGACAGTGGAGAGACCCAGTACTTC. This sequence encodes CAIRTDSGETQYF.

This clone was seen only once. This chain uses TRBV5-5 with TRBJ2-5; weak D call: TRBD1 (6 bases). Germline values: CDR1 SGHKS, CDR2 YYEKEE (reference sequence). The germline V and J ends were trimmed by 1 base and 2 bases, with 9 bases remaining between them. The CDR3 loop spans 14 amino acids. The chain's CDR3 is CASSLKGDQETQYF. DNA for the CDR3: TGTGCCAGCAGCTTGAAGGGGGATCAAGAGACCCAGTACTTC.

V usage is TRBV6-5 and J usage is TRBJ1-4; 7 nucleotides match TRBD1. Germline values: CDR1 MNHEY, CDR2 SVGAGI. The CDR3 is made up of 12 amino acids. After removal of 5 bases from V and 8 bases from J, the junction contained 2 bases not matched to a gene. The CDR3 coding sequence is TGTGCCAGCAGTAGACAGGGAGAAAAACTGTTTTTT. Encoded protein: CASSRQGEKLFF.

The chain couples TRBV15 to TRBJ1-5, with 7 nucleotides matching TRBD1. This CDR3 region has 15 residues. CDR1 LNHNV and CDR2 YYDKDF come from the germline V gene (reference sequence). After removal of 5 bases from V and 4 bases from J, the junction contained 8 bases not matched to a gene. The CDR3 loop is CATSPGDSTNQPQHF. In nucleotides, the CDR3 is TGTGCCACCAGCCCCGGGGACAGCACAAATCAGCCCCAGCATTTT.

This chain joins TRBV7-9 and TRBJ2-1; D unclear. CDR1 and CDR2 from the germline V gene are SEHNR and FQNEAQ (reference sequence). The CDR3 length is 14 residues. The germline V and J ends were trimmed by 3 bases and 7 bases, with 13 bases remaining between them. The DNA for the CDR3 is TGTGCCAGCAGCTTTAAATGGGCAGCTAATGAGCAGTTCTTC. Translated, it gives CASSFKWAANEQFF.

This sequence joins TRBV6-5 and TRBJ2-5; maybe TRBD1 (5 bases). The CDR3 loop spans 15 amino acids. The V end lost 5 bases, the J end lost 0 bases, and 13 bases lay between the germline ends. Germline lookup yields CDR1 MNHEY and CDR2 SVGAGI. In DNA form, the CDR3 reads TGTGCCAGCAGTAAAACAGGAACGTACCAAGAGACCCAGTACTTC. Its translation: CASSKTGTYQETQYF.

The chain is built from TRBV7-9 and TRBJ2-7; TRBD1 matches 7 bases. V shed 11 bases and J 1 base; nucleotides not matched to a gene: 8. Germline V gives CDR1 SEHNR, CDR2 FQNEAQ (reference sequence). CDR3 length: 13 residues. CDR3 DNA: TGTGCCCTTCGGGACAGAGATTCCTACGAGCAGTACTTC. It encodes CALRDRDSYEQYF.

This chain connects TRBV15 to TRBJ1-1, with D hard to call. The length of the CDR3 is 14 residues. In germline, CDR1 is LNHNV, CDR2 YYDKDF (reference sequence). V lost 0 bases, J lost 5 bases, and 10 bases lay in between. In DNA form, the CDR3 reads TGTGCCACCAGCAGAGATCCAGCCAGGACTGAAGCTTTCTTT. It is translated as CATSRDPARTEAFF.

The chain joins TRBV15 to TRBJ2-5, with 11 bases matching TRBD2. The CDR3 spans 16 residues. The V and J ends lost 2 bases and 5 bases, in that order; junction bases with no gene match: 7. Germline loops: CDR1 LNHNV, CDR2 YYDKDF (reference sequence). Here the CDR3 reads CATSRLAGGGGETQYF. The CDR3 DNA reads as TGTGCCACCAGCAGACTAGCGGGAGGAGGAGGGGAGACCCAGTACTTC. Using reference TRBV15 and TRBJ2-5 for the parts outside the CDR3, the full variable domain is DAMVIQNPRYQVTQFGKPVTLSCSQTLNHNVMYWYQQKSSQAPKLLFHYYDKDFNNEADTPDNFQSRRPNTSFCFLDIRSPGLGDTAMYLCATSRLAGGGGETQYFGPGTRLLVL.